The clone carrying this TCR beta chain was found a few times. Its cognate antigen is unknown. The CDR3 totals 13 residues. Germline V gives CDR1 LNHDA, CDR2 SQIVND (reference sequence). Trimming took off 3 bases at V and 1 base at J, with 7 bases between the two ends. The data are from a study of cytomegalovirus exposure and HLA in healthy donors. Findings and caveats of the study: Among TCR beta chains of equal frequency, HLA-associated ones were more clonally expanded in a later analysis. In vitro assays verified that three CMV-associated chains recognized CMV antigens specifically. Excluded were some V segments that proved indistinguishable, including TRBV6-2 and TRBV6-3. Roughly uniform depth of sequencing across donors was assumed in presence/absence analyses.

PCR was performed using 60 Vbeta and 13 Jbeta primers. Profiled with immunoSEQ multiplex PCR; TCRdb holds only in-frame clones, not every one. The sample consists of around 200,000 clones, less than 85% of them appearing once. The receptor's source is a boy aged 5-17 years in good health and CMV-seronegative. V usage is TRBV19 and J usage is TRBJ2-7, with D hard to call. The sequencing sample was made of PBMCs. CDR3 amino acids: CASSIPGSYEQYF. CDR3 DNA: TGTGCCAGTAGTATCCCAGGTTCCTACGAGCAGTACTTC. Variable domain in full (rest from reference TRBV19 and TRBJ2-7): DGGITQSPKYLFRKEGQNVTLSCEQNLNHDAMYWYRQDPGQGLRLIYYSQIVNDFQKGDIAEGYSVSREKKESFPLTVTSAQKNPTAFYLCASSIPGSYEQYFGPGTRLTVT.